The 21 T cell receptor beta chains listed next were all sequenced from one sample in a study of T cells in Graves' hyperthyroidism and ophthalmopathy. Amplification of TCR beta CDR3 regions was performed using RNA transcripts as template. The HTBI primer set drove a first-round RT-PCR of the TCR CDR3. TCRdb re-analysed the multiplex PCR reads in MiXCR, keeping a single row per CDR3 protein. The sample contains 350,000 to 400,000 distinct CDR3 sequences, 15% to 20% of which appear only once. Material: blood. These receptors originate from a woman aged 18-29 years with Graves' hyperthyroidism.

In its sample, this clonotype was seen many times. The junction departs from the called germline gene at one end, perhaps through a read error. The chain recombines TRBV6-2 or TRBV6-3 with TRBJ2-7; D possibly corresponds to TRBD1 (6 bases). The CDR3 extends over 12 amino acids. Germline assignment: CDR1 MNHEY and CDR2 SVGEGT. The CDR3 DNA sequence: TGCGCCAGCAGTACAGGGAACTACGAGCAGTACTTC. Translating gives CASSTGNYEQYF.

The sample holds a few counts of this clonotype. The DNA for the CDR3 is TGCGCCAGCAGCCAAGAACTAGCGGGGCCCTACGAGCAGTACTTC. Translation: CASSQELAGPYEQYF. The chain joins TRBV4-1 to TRBJ2-7; 10 positions agree with TRBD2. CDR3 length: 15 amino acids. Losses at the gene ends were 0 bases for V and 2 bases for J; bases not matched to a gene: 1. Germline assignment: CDR1 MGHRA and CDR2 YSYEKL.

The table lists this clonotype with many counts. The J gene is TRBJ2-7, the V gene TRBV29-1; TRBD2 agrees at 7 bases. The germline gives CDR1 SQVTM, CDR2 ANQGSEA. The CDR3 covers 13 residues. Trimming at V came to 4 bases and at J to 6 bases, leaving 9 bases not matched to a gene. In DNA form, the CDR3 reads TGCAGCGTTGTGGGGGGGACGGCGGCCGAGCAGTACTTC. This encodes CSVVGGTAAEQYF.

This clonotype appeared many times. This chain connects TRBV27 to TRBJ1-5; perhaps TRBD1 as D (6 bases). The CDR3 covers 15 residues. Trimming removed 6 bases from V and 6 bases from J, with 18 bases in between. From germline, CDR1 is MNHEY and CDR2 SMNVEV (reference sequence). For the CDR3, the DNA is TGTGCCAGCAGCTTAATTGCAGGGGCGGGTCAGCCCCAGCATTTT. Translated, it gives CASSLIAGAGQPQHF.

This clonotype has ten or more counts. No DNA is shown, since the ends of the CDR3 on it are uncertain; the CDR3 is the one TCRdb lists. This sequence joins TRBV6-5 and TRBJ2-7; the D call in the table, TRBD2, was not verified against the DNA. Inclusive of both ends, the CDR3 amounts to 15 amino acids. Germline CDR1 MNHEY, CDR2 SVGAGI. CDR3 protein: CASILGASANYEQYF.

This clonotype was seen repeatedly, ten times or more. This chain links TRBV2 with TRBJ2-7; D is possibly TRBD2 (5 bases). The V gene's germline CDR1 is SNHLY and CDR2 FYNNEI. The CDR3 length is 14 residues. Trimming stripped 8 bases from V and 6 bases from J, with 20 bases between. In nucleotides, the CDR3 is TGTGCCAGCGGTTTTAGTCCCCCGGCGGGCGAGCAGTACTTC. This encodes CASGFSPPAGEQYF.

The chain joins TRBV6-1 to TRBJ2-1; 9 nucleotides align to TRBD2. Per germline, CDR1 MNHNS and CDR2 SASEGT. V was clipped by 2 bases and J by 3 bases; unmatched bases: 2. The CDR3 loop spans 15 amino acids. The CDR3 reads CASSERRGGYNEQFF. CDR3 nucleotide sequence: TGTGCCAGCAGTGAACGGCGGGGGGGCTACAATGAGCAGTTCTTC.

The chain employs TRBV3-1 and TRBJ1-5; D gene uncertain. The CDR3 runs to 14 residues. The germline V gene encodes CDR1 LGHDT and CDR2 YNNKEL (reference sequence). V was shortened by 5 bases and J by 0 bases, with 8 bases between the two germline ends. CDR3: CASSNEDSNQPQHF. CDR3 nucleotides: TGTGCCAGCAGCAACGAGGATAGCAATCAGCCCCAGCATTTT.

This clonotype came up a few times. The J gene is TRBJ2-5, the V gene TRBV3-1; TRBD1 might be the D (5 bases). In germline, CDR1 is LGHDT, CDR2 YNNKEL (reference sequence). The CDR3 runs to 15 residues. V shed 4 bases and J shed 2 bases, with 14 bases lying between them. Here the CDR3 reads CASSPSPHRQETQYF. DNA for the CDR3: TGTGCCAGCAGCCCCTCCCCCCACAGGCAAGAGACCCAGTACTTC.

The CDR3 spells CASTIQGTNTEAFF. Written as DNA, the CDR3 is TGTGCCAGCACCATACAGGGCACGAACACTGAAGCTTTCTTT. This chain links TRBV7-8 with TRBJ1-1, with D possibly being TRBD1 (6 bases). Germline V gene data show CDR1 as SGHVS and CDR2 as FQNEAQ. The CDR3 extends over 14 amino acids. Trimming removed 7 bases at V and 1 base at J, with 13 bases between.

The sample holds many counts of this clonotype. The chain is built from TRBV28 and TRBJ2-7; D remains unclear. Trimming shortened V by 6 bases and J by 2 bases, and 14 bases separated the two germline ends. Germline CDR1 reads MDHEN; CDR2 reads SYDVKM. The CDR3 loop spans 14 amino acids. CDR3 loop: CASRTFKSAYEQYF. For the CDR3, the DNA is TGTGCCAGCAGGACCTTTAAGAGCGCCTACGAGCAGTACTTC.

J is TRBJ2-5 and V is TRBV6-2 or TRBV6-3, with 9 bases identical to TRBD2. In germline, CDR1 is MNHEY, CDR2 SVGEGT. The CDR3 contains 17 residues. V gave up 2 bases and J gave up 2 bases; unmatched junction bases: 9. The DNA for the CDR3 is TGTGCCAGCAGTTACCCTAGACTAGCGGAGGGGCAAGAGACCCAGTACTTC. Translating gives CASSYPRLAEGQETQYF.

This clonotype was picked up many times. This chain links TRBV9 with TRBJ1-5; perhaps TRBD1 as D (6 bases). Trimming removed 4 bases from V and 6 bases from J, with 20 bases in between. The germline gives CDR1 SGDLS, CDR2 YYNGEE. The CDR3 contains 16 residues. CDR3 region: CASSPYDNTGSQPQHF. The DNA of the CDR3 is TGTGCCAGCAGCCCGTACGACAATACAGGGAGTCAGCCCCAGCATTTT.

In its sample, this clonotype was seen a few times. The chain employs TRBV7-6 and TRBJ2-5, with D tentatively TRBD2 (5 bases). Trimming left V 5 bases short and J 7 bases short, with 14 bases between. The CDR3 length is 13 residues. Germline CDR1 is SGHVS and CDR2 is FNYEAQ. As DNA, the CDR3 is TGTGCCAGCAGCCTTGAGGAGGCGGCGACCCAGTACTTC. Residues: CASSLEEAATQYF.

This clonotype was seen repeatedly, ten times or more. This sequence joins TRBV27 and TRBJ2-2; D is perhaps TRBD2 (5 bases). V dropped 2 bases and J dropped 7 bases, with 14 bases sitting between them. This CDR3 is built from 15 residues. Germline CDR1 and CDR2: MNHEY and SMNVEV (reference sequence). The CDR3 loop is CASSLIPPEGGELFF. DNA for the CDR3: TGTGCCAGCAGTTTAATTCCCCCCGAGGGCGGGGAGCTGTTTTTT.

Regarding this clonotype: Possible read error: a much larger clone is one base away. The chain has TRBV28 and TRBJ2-2; D not certain. The V end lost 0 bases, the J end lost 3 bases, and 8 bases lay between the germline ends. This CDR3 is built from 15 residues. From germline, CDR1 is MDHEN and CDR2 SYDVKM. CDR3 region: CASSLWKLHTGELFF. The DNA of the CDR3 is TGTGCCAGCAGTTTATGGAAGTTGCACACCGGGGAGCTGTTTTTT.

This clonotype was seen repeatedly, ten times or more. The J gene is TRBJ1-5, the V gene TRBV20-1; TRBD1 agrees at 9 bases. CDR3 length: 13 amino acids. The ends lost 3 bases at V and 4 bases at J; junction bases unmatched: 1. CDR1 DFQATT and CDR2 SNEGSKA come from the germline V gene (reference sequence). The CDR3 spells CSARGTGNQPQHF. CDR3 bases: TGCAGTGCTAGGGGGACAGGGAATCAGCCCCAGCATTTT.

This clonotype was seen only a few times. The chain has TRBV20-1 and TRBJ1-6; 7 bases are shared with TRBD1. CDR3 length: 16 residues. The germline V gene has CDR1 DFQATT and CDR2 SNEGSKA (reference sequence). The junction had 10 bases not matched to a gene; V was cut back by 5 bases and J by 3 bases. The CDR3 DNA reads as TGCAGTGCTGGACAGACAGGGACGATCTATAATTCACCCCTCCACTTT. Its translation is CSAGQTGTIYNSPLHF.

This clonotype was found a few times. The V and J genes are TRBV27 and TRBJ2-2; no definite D call. CDR1 MNHEY and CDR2 SMNVEV come from the germline V gene (reference sequence). V lost 3 bases and J lost 0, with 8 bases in between. CDR3 length: 15 residues. The CDR3 protein is CASSFSRTNTGELFF. CDR3 bases: TGTGCCAGCAGTTTTAGTAGGACGAACACCGGGGAGCTGTTTTTT.

With regard to this clonotype: No conserved phenylalanine or tryptophan is present at the end of the CDR3, so a read error is the likely explanation. The DNA is left out, because the CDR3 cannot be placed on it with certainty; the CDR3 is given as TCRdb lists it. V and J are TRBV28 and TRBJ1-2; the listed D gene, TRBD1, was not tested against the DNA. The CDR3 adds up to 14 amino acids, both ends counted. The germline CDR1 and CDR2 sequences are MDHEN and SYDVKM. The CDR3 loop is CASSSSTGLYGYRV.

The rearrangement uses TRBV6-5 and TRBJ2-5; TRBD1 aligns across 7 bases. Per the germline V gene, CDR1 is MNHEY and CDR2 is SVGAGI. Losses at the gene ends were 3 bases for V and 2 bases for J; bases not matched to a gene: 9. The CDR3 is made up of 16 amino acids. CDR3 coding DNA: TGTGCCAGCAGTTATCACTCCGGGACAGCTCAAGAGACCCAGTACTTC. Translated, it gives CASSYHSGTAQETQYF.